These 24 T cell receptor beta chains were sequenced from one sample in a study of post-analysis software for immune sequencing data. The library was made from cDNA and included unique molecular identifiers. One entry per CDR3 protein results from TCRdb running MiXCR on the PCR reads. This sample yields around 160,000 distinct CDR3 sequences, of which around 34% are seen a single time; roughly 28% belongs to the top ten. The specimen was blood, collected after autologous hematopoietic stem cell transplantation. These TCRs come from a girl between 5 and 17 years old with multiple sclerosis.

Many counts were recorded for this clonotype. The chain uses TRBV7-3 and TRBJ2-4; tentative D call: TRBD1 (6 bases). The CDR3 has 13 residues. V lost 1 base and J lost 13, with 14 bases in between. The V gene's germline CDR1 is SGHTA and CDR2 FQGTGA. The CDR3 is CASSLMEGQKQYF. In DNA form, the CDR3 reads TGTGCCAGCAGCTTAATGGAAGGACAGAAGCAGTACTTC.

The chain links TRBV7-3 to TRBJ2-2, with TRBD2 matching over 10 bases. The CDR3 length is 19 residues. CDR1 and CDR2 (germline): SGHTA, FQGTGA. V shed 8 bases and J 0 bases; nucleotides not matched to a gene: 15. The CDR3 region is CASSRPRDSGRSNTGELFF. DNA for the CDR3: TGTGCCAGCTCTCGGCCTAGGGATAGCGGGAGGTCGAACACCGGGGAGCTGTTTTTT.

The V call is TRBV4-3, the J call TRBJ2-5; D is undetermined. Per the germline V gene, CDR1 is LGHNA and CDR2 is YSLEER. Trimming shortened V by 0 bases and J by 11 bases, and 13 bases separated the two germline ends. This CDR3 region has 13 residues. CDR3 protein: CASSQDRLYDQYF. In DNA, the CDR3 is TGCGCCAGCAGCCAAGATAGGCTCTACGATCAGTACTTC.

This clonotype appeared once. The chain has TRBV10-3 and TRBJ1-2; D is unclear. The V gene lost 3 bases and the J gene lost 5 bases, with 10 bases spanning the gap. This CDR3 region has 13 residues. CDR1 is ENHRY and CDR2 is SYGVKD in the germline V gene. The CDR3 nucleotides are TGTGCCATCAGTGAAGGACGGTCATATGGCTACACCTTC. Amino acid sequence: CAISEGRSYGYTF.

This clonotype was found a few times. The chain recombines TRBV20-1 with TRBJ1-4; 10 bases are shared with TRBD1. The CDR3 is 14 amino acids. The V segment lost 2 bases and the J segment 10 bases; nucleotides outside the gene matches: 7. Germline CDR1 DFQATT, CDR2 SNEGSKA (reference sequence). This CDR3 reads CSARLRDRGGKLFF. DNA of the CDR3: TGCAGTGCTAGACTCCGGGACAGGGGCGGAAAACTGTTTTTT.

This clonotype was counted at least ten times. The V call is TRBV7-9, the J call TRBJ1-5; D may be TRBD1 (5 bases). This CDR3 has 14 residues. Trimming stripped 5 bases from V and 7 bases from J, with 15 bases between. Germline-derived CDR1 and CDR2 are SEHNR and FQNEAQ (reference sequence). In nucleotides, the CDR3 is TGTGCCAGCAGCAAAGGGACCGATTGGCAGCCCCAGCATTTT. Protein product: CASSKGTDWQPQHF.

The rearrangement uses TRBV5-1 and TRBJ2-1, with D hard to call. Germline assignment: CDR1 SGHRS and CDR2 YFSETQ. The length of the CDR3 is 16 residues. With 0 bases removed from V and 5 bases from J, the gap between germline ends came to 15 bases. CDR3: CASSLGRRTPNNEQFF. The CDR3 DNA is TGCGCCAGCAGCTTGGGACGGCGGACCCCGAACAATGAGCAGTTCTTC. Full variable domain (outside the CDR3, taken from reference TRBV5-1 and TRBJ2-1): KAGVTQTPRYLIKTRGQQVTLSCSPISGHRSVSWYQQTPGQGLQFLFEYFSETQRNKGNFPGRFSGRQFSNSRSEMNVSTLELGDSALYLCASSLGRRTPNNEQFFGPGTRLTVL.

This rearrangement joins TRBV5-1 to TRBJ1-1; no definite D call. The CDR3 has 12 residues. Trimming removed 1 base from V and 7 bases from J, with 8 bases in between. The germline V gene encodes CDR1 SGHRS and CDR2 YFSETQ. The CDR3 DNA follows: TGCGCCAGCAGCTTGTTGGGTGTTGAAGCTTTCTTT. Translation gives CASSLLGVEAFF.

This clonotype was observed a few times. The chain uses TRBV20-1 and TRBJ2-5; 8 bases fit TRBD2. Germline CDR1 and CDR2: DFQATT and SNEGSKA (reference sequence). The CDR3 is made up of 15 amino acids. Losses at the gene ends were 5 bases for V and 0 bases for J; bases not matched to a gene: 8. CDR3 sequence: CSAPQLAVYQETQYF. The CDR3 DNA is TGCAGTGCTCCCCAACTAGCGGTGTACCAAGAGACCCAGTACTTC.

In DNA form, the CDR3 reads TGTGCCAGCGGACAAGCCTACGAGCAGTACTTC. As protein: CASGQAYEQYF. This chain links TRBV6-2 or TRBV6-3 with TRBJ2-7; a weak D match, TRBD1 (5 bases). V gave up 8 bases and J gave up 2 bases, with 7 bases separating them. The CDR3 sequence is 11 residues long. Looked up from germline, CDR1 is MNHEY and CDR2 is SVGEGT.

The V and J genes are TRBV5-1 and TRBJ2-3, with 11 bases identical to TRBD2. Germline V gene data show CDR1 as SGHRS and CDR2 as YFSETQ. This CDR3 is 19 amino acids long. V was pared by 0 bases and J by 2 bases, with 11 bases of the junction left unmatched. CDR3 coding DNA: TGCGCCAGCAGCTTGGGTCTAGCGGGAGGAGTGAGGTACACAGATACGCAGTATTTT. Amino acids: CASSLGLAGGVRYTDTQYF.

The V call is TRBV6-5, the J call TRBJ1-2; 8 bases agree with TRBD1. V dropped 5 bases and J dropped 2; count of bases not matched to a gene: 4. Germline V lookup: CDR1 MNHEY, CDR2 SVGAGI. The length of the CDR3 is 14 residues. The CDR3 protein is CASSVDRVNYGYTF. The CDR3 DNA sequence: TGTGCCAGCAGTGTGGACAGGGTCAACTATGGCTACACCTTC.

This clonotype turned up a few times. V and J are TRBV29-1 and TRBJ2-1; the match to TRBD2 covers 9 bases. Germline loops: CDR1 SQVTM, CDR2 ANQGSEA. CDR3 length: 14 residues. Unmatched junction bases numbered 11, after V lost 7 bases and J lost 7 bases. This CDR3 is CSAQQVAGVNEQFF. In DNA, the CDR3 is TGCAGCGCCCAGCAGGTAGCGGGAGTGAATGAGCAGTTCTTC.

The chain carries TRBV20-1 and TRBJ1-2; D remains ambiguous. Trimming removed 6 bases at V and 4 bases at J, with 18 bases between. Germline loops: CDR1 DFQATT, CDR2 SNEGSKA (reference sequence). This CDR3 is built from 14 residues. This CDR3 is CSAPTPGELYGYTF. CDR3 nucleotides: TGCAGTGCCCCCACTCCGGGAGAGCTCTATGGCTACACCTTC.

The rearrangement links TRBV24-1 to TRBJ2-1; no clear D gene. Trimming cost V 2 bases and J 7 bases, with 5 bases left between them. The germline V gene has CDR1 KGHDR and CDR2 SFDVKD. The CDR3 totals 12 residues. Written as DNA, the CDR3 is TGTGCCACCAGTGATTCGATTAATGAGCAGTTCTTC. It yields the protein CATSDSINEQFF.

This clonotype came up a few times. This chain uses TRBV4-1 with TRBJ2-1, with 14 bases fitting TRBD2. The CDR3 sequence is 20 residues long. After removal of 0 bases from V and 4 bases from J, the junction contained 11 bases not matched to a gene. Germline lookup yields CDR1 MGHRA and CDR2 YSYEKL. The CDR3 bases are TGCGCCAGCAGCCAAGAGATTGGGACTAGCGGGAGCGGGACGTACAATGAGCAGTTCTTC. This sequence encodes CASSQEIGTSGSGTYNEQFF.

The chain combines TRBV7-2 with TRBJ1-5; D is unclear. Looked up from germline, CDR1 is SGHTA and CDR2 is FQGNSA. The germline V and J ends were trimmed by 5 bases and 4 bases, with 15 bases remaining between them. The CDR3 contains 15 residues. CDR3 residues: CASSPGHTGNQPQHF. In nucleotides, the CDR3 is TGTGCCAGCAGCCCGGGTCACACGGGAAATCAGCCCCAGCATTTT.

This clonotype came up many times. V usage is TRBV7-6 and J usage is TRBJ2-7, with 7 nucleotides matching TRBD1. After removal of 3 bases from V and 2 bases from J, the junction contained 4 bases not matched to a gene. The CDR3 loop spans 14 amino acids. CDR1 and CDR2 (germline): SGHVS, FNYEAQ. CDR3 protein: CASSFRTGTYEQYF. The CDR3 DNA sequence: TGTGCCAGCAGCTTTCGGACAGGAACCTACGAGCAGTACTTC.

The chain employs TRBV5-1 and TRBJ2-1; 8 bases line up with TRBD1. V shed 3 bases and J 9 bases; nucleotides not matched to a gene: 5. The CDR3 has 13 residues. From germline, CDR1 is SGHRS and CDR2 YFSETQ. As DNA, the CDR3 is TGCGCCAGCAGCTGGGGACAGGTCAGTGAGCAGTTCTTC. This gives the protein CASSWGQVSEQFF.

This clonotype was detected a few times. The chain employs TRBV9 and TRBJ2-7, with 8 bases that match TRBD1. CDR1 and CDR2 from the germline V gene are SGDLS and YYNGEE. This CDR3 region has 14 residues. V shed 3 bases and J 2 bases; nucleotides not matched to a gene: 4. CDR3 sequence reads: CASSATGGTYEQYF. In DNA form, the CDR3 reads TGTGCCAGCAGCGCAACAGGGGGAACCTACGAGCAGTACTTC.

The chain recombines TRBV4-2 with TRBJ1-1; 7 bases align to TRBD1. This CDR3 comprises 15 residues. The germline CDR1 and CDR2 sequences are LGHNA and YNFKEQ. Trimming took 1 base from V and 1 from J; bases not matched to a gene: 3. The CDR3 loop is CASSQGGQQNTEAFF. The CDR3 DNA reads TGTGCCAGCAGCCAAGGGGGACAGCAGAACACTGAAGCTTTCTTT.

This clonotype has more than one count but fewer than ten. The chain recombines TRBV5-1 with TRBJ2-3; TRBD1 might be the D (6 bases). Trimming removed 4 bases at V and 4 bases at J, with 16 bases between. This CDR3 comprises 15 residues. The germline V gene encodes CDR1 SGHRS and CDR2 YFSETQ. CDR3 in DNA: TGCGCCAGCAGCCTGTCAGGGGCCATTGCAGATACGCAGTATTTT. Its protein is CASSLSGAIADTQYF.

This clonotype has more than one count but fewer than ten. V gene TRBV15 combines with J gene TRBJ2-7; 7 bases agree with TRBD2. Germline lookup yields CDR1 LNHNV and CDR2 YYDKDF (reference sequence). Germline trimming cut 0 bases from V and 0 bases from J; bases unmatched to any gene: 2. This CDR3 region has 15 residues. The CDR3 bases are TGTGCCACCAGCAGAGATAGGACTAGCTCCTACGAGCAGTACTTC. Protein sequence: CATSRDRTSSYEQYF.

This chain joins TRBV7-9 and TRBJ2-7, with TRBD1 identical over 8 bases. CDR1 is SEHNR and CDR2 is FQNEAQ in the germline V gene (reference sequence). This CDR3 is 15 amino acids long. V shed 6 bases and J 3 bases; nucleotides not matched to a gene: 10. The CDR3 DNA follows: TGTGCCAGCAGTTTTTGGGGACAGGTGGACTACGAGCAGTACTTC. Translating gives CASSFWGQVDYEQYF.